This T cell receptor (beta chain) was sequenced during a study of T-cell reconstitution after alpha-beta-depleted transplantation in children. The study, taken as a whole, reports: In patients about two months after transplant, alpha-beta T cells reportedly arose from several hundred expanded graft clones. The origin of high day-60 TCRbeta diversity in some patients lay in surviving recipient T cells and thymic progenitors. Once a year had passed after transplant, T-cell counts and diversity came mostly from newly produced T cells.

The CDR3 consists of 16 residues. Trimming cost V 3 bases and J 2 bases, with 14 bases left between them. As to this clonotype: Antigen: not known.

Library preparation (for TCRbeta) was performed with unique molecular identifiers. In TCRdb, the PCR reads were re-called with MiXCR into one record per CDR3 protein. The sample holds more than 100,000 distinct CDR3 sequences, roughly 23% seen once. The sample in question was PBMCs, mostly from graft donor cells, obtained 180 days after TCRalphabeta/CD19-depleted stem cell transplant. The clonotype originates from a male patient under 10 years old who had a stem cell transplant for chronic granulomatous disease, so the T cells may come from the graft donor. The chain links TRBV12-3 or TRBV12-4 to TRBJ2-4, with D maybe TRBD1 (6 bases). The CDR3 coding sequence is TGTGCCAGCAGTTTTGAGTCAGGGGTGTCCAAAAACATTCAGTACTTC. It yields the protein CASSFESGVSKNIQYF.